This T cell receptor beta chain was captured by sequencing in a study of T-cell reconstitution after alpha-beta-depleted transplantation in children. Germline CDR1 is SGHRS and CDR2 is YFSETQ. The CDR3 covers 13 residues. V was trimmed by 5 bases and J by 0 bases, leaving 8 bases between them. Broader study findings: Some patients showed high day-60 TCRbeta diversity, which derived from surviving recipient T cells and thymic progenitors. Reports say that about two months after transplant, the alpha-beta T cells came out of several hundred graft clones that had expanded. Newly made T cells mostly supplied T-cell counts and diversity one year after transplant.

Unique molecular identifiers were built into the TCRbeta library. TCRdb used MiXCR to reprocess the PCR reads, holding one entry per CDR3 protein. Of approximately 650,000 distinct CDR3 sequences in the sample, roughly 13% were seen once. A note on this clonotype: What it binds is unknown.

The receptor was derived from a girl under 10 years old with congenital amegakaryocytic thrombocytopenia, due to receive a stem cell transplant. This specimen was PBMCs, taken before TCRalphabeta/CD19-depleted stem cell transplant. This chain connects TRBV5-1 to TRBJ1-1; D unclear. CDR3 sequence: CASRGRMNTEAFF. As DNA, the CDR3 is TGCGCCAGCAGAGGCAGGATGAACACTGAAGCTTTCTTT. The variable domain in full, completed from reference TRBV5-1 and TRBJ1-1, reads KAGVTQTPRYLIKTRGQQVTLSCSPISGHRSVSWYQQTPGQGLQFLFEYFSETQRNKGNFPGRFSGRQFSNSRSEMNVSTLELGDSALYLCASRGRMNTEAFFGQGTRLTVV.